These 2 T cell receptor beta chains originate from one sample sequenced in a study of T cells in Graves' hyperthyroidism and ophthalmopathy. Regions amplified from RNA transcripts were the TCR beta CDR3 regions. The HTBI set primed first-round TCR CDR3 RT-PCR. Using its own MiXCR run on the multiplex PCR reads, TCRdb lists one record per CDR3 protein. The data contain 300,000 to 450,000 distinct CDR3 sequences, roughly 14% of them seen just once; the ten biggest clones take up approximately 11%. Sequenced input: blood. Source of these receptors: a woman aged 55-70 years with Graves' hyperthyroidism.

This clonotype was detected many times. The chain combines TRBV24-1 with TRBJ2-7; no definite D call. CDR1 and CDR2 from the germline V gene are KGHDR and SFDVKD. CDR3 length: 12 residues. Between the trimmed V and J ends, which lost 3 bases and 4 bases, there was a span of 6 bases. The DNA of the CDR3 is TGTGCCACCAGTGATACGGGTTACGAGCAGTACTTC. It is translated as CATSDTGYEQYF.

This clonotype was observed many times. The chain employs TRBV18 and TRBJ2-1; D is unresolved. The CDR3 runs 12 residues. V lost 2 bases, J lost 6 bases, and 5 bases lay in between. Germline V gene sequence: CDR1 KGHSH, CDR2 LQKENI. The CDR3 DNA reads as TGTGCCAGCTCACCAGCACTCAATGAGCAGTTCTTC. Protein: CASSPALNEQFF.